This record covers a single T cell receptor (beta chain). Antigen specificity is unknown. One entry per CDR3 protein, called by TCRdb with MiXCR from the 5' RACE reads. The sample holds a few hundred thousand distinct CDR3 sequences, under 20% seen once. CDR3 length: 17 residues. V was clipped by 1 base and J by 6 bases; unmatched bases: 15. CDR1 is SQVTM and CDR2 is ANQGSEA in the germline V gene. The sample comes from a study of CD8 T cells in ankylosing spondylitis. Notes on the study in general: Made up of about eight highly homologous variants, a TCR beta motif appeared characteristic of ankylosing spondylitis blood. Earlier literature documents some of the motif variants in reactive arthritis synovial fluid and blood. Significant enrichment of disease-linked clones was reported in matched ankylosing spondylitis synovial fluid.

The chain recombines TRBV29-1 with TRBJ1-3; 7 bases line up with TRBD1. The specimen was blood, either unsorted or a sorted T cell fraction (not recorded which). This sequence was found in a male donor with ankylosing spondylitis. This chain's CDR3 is CSVEGGTAGMMQNTIYF. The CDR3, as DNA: TGCAGCGTTGAAGGTGGGACAGCGGGAATGATGCAAAACACCATATATTTT.